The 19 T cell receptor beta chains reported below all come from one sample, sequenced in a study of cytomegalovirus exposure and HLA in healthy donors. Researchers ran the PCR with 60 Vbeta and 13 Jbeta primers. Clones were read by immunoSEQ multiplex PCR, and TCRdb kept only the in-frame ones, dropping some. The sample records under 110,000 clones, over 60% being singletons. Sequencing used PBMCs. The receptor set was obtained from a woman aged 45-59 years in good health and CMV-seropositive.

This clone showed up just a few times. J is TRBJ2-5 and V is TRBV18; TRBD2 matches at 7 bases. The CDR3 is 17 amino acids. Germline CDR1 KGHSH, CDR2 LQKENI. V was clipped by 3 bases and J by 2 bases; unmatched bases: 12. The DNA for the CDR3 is TGTGCCAGCTCACCTATTGGGCCGGGACTACCTCAAGAGACCCAGTACTTC. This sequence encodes CASSPIGPGLPQETQYF. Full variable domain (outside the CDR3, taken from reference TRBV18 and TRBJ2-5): NAGVMQNPRHLVRRRGQEARLRCSPMKGHSHVYWYRQLPEEGLKFMVYLQKENIIDESGMPKERFSAEFPKEGPSILRIQQVVRGDSAAYFCASSPIGPGLPQETQYFGPGTRLLVL.

This CDR3 is CASSKTSGGQYNEQFF. The CDR3 bases are TGTGCCAGTAGTAAGACTAGCGGGGGCCAGTACAATGAGCAGTTCTTC. The chain combines TRBV19 with TRBJ2-1, with 12 bases lining up with TRBD2. The CDR3 covers 16 residues. Germline V gene lookup returns CDR1 LNHDA and CDR2 SQIVND (reference sequence). V lost 4 bases and J lost 4; bases outside the gene matches: 5.

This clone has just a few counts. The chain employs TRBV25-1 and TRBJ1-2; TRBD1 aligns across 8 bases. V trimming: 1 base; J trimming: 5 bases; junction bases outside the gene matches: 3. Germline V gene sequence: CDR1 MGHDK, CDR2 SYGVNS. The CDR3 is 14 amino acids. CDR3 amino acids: CASSEWTGNYGYTF. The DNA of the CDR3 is TGTGCCAGCAGTGAATGGACAGGGAATTATGGCTACACCTTC.

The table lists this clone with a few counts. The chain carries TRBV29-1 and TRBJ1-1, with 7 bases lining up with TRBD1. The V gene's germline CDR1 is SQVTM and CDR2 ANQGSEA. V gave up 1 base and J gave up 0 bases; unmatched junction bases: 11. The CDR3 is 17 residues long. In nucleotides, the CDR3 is TGCAGCGTTGAAGTTGGAGGGGGCGCGTTAGTGAACACTGAAGCTTTCTTT. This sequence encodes CSVEVGGGALVNTEAFF.

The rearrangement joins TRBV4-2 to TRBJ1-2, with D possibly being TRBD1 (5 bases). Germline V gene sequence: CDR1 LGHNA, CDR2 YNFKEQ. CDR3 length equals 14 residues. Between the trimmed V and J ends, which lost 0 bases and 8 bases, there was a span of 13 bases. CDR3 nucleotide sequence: TGTGCCAGCAGCCAAGATCAGGGCCCTGTAGGCTACACCTTC. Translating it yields CASSQDQGPVGYTF.

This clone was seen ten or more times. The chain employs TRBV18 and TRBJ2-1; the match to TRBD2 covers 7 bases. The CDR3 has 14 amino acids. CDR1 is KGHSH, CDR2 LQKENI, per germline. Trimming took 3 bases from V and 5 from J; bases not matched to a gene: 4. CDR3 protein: CASSPGLTNNEQFF. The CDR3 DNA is TGTGCCAGCTCACCGGGACTAACCAACAATGAGCAGTTCTTC.

The CDR3 coding sequence is TGTGCCACCAGCAGAGTCGGAGGGAACACTGAAGCTTTCTTT. Translating it yields CATSRVGGNTEAFF. The chain has TRBV15 and TRBJ1-1; D is unresolved. The germline V gene encodes CDR1 LNHNV and CDR2 YYDKDF (reference sequence). V was shortened by 1 base and J by 1 base, with 7 bases between the two germline ends. The CDR3 consists of 14 residues. Looking up the rest from reference TRBV15 and TRBJ1-1 gives the full variable domain: DAMVIQNPRYQVTQFGKPVTLSCSQTLNHNVMYWYQQKSSQAPKLLFHYYDKDFNNEADTPDNFQSRRPNTSFCFLDIRSPGLGDTAMYLCATSRVGGNTEAFFGQGTRLTVV.

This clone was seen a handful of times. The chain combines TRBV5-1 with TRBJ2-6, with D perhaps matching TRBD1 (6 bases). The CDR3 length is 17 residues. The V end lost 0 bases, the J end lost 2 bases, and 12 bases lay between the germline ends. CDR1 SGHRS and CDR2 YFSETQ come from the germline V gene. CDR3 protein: CASSLGDKGPGANVLTF. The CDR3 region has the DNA TGCGCCAGCAGCTTGGGGGACAAAGGCCCTGGGGCCAACGTCCTGACTTTC.

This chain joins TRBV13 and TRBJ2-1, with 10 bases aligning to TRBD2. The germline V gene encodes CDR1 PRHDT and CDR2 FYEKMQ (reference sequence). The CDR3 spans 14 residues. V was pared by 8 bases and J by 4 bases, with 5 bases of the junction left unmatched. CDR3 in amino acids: CASGLAGAYNEQFF. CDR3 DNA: TGTGCCAGCGGGCTAGCGGGGGCTTACAATGAGCAGTTCTTC.

The CDR3 coding sequence is TGCGCCAGCAGCCAGGGGAGATTTAGCAATCAGCCCCAGCATTTT. Protein: CASSQGRFSNQPQHF. The chain links TRBV4-1 to TRBJ1-5, with unresolved D. The CDR3 consists of 15 residues. CDR1 MGHRA and CDR2 YSYEKL come from the germline V gene. Deletions cut 3 bases from V and 0 bases from J, with 9 bases between.

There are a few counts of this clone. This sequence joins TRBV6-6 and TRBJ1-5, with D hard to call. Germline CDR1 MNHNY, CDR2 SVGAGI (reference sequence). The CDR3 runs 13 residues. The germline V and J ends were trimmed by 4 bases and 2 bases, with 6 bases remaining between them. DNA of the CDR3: TGTGCCAGCAGTTCGGTGGGCAATCAGCCCCAGCATTTT. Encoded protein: CASSSVGNQPQHF.

The CDR3 here is CASSSGGYDYEQYF. The CDR3 bases are TGTGCCAGCAGCTCTGGGGGGTATGACTACGAGCAGTACTTC. The chain is built from TRBV6-5 and TRBJ2-5, with D tentatively TRBD2 (6 bases). The J call is doubtful: the DNA matches TRBJ2-7 better. The length of the CDR3 is 14 residues. CDR1 is MNHEY and CDR2 is SVGAGI in the germline V gene.

The DNA for the CDR3 is TGTGCCAGCAGTGAAGTAGGAGTCGGGGAGCTGTTTTTT. Translation gives CASSEVGVGELFF. The chain joins TRBV6-1 to TRBJ2-2, with no clear D. The V end was cut by 1 base, the J end by 7 bases, with 7 bases between. The germline V gene has CDR1 MNHNS and CDR2 SASEGT. CDR3 length: 13 amino acids.

This CDR3 is CAIGGGWSNEQFF. The CDR3 nucleotides are TGTGCCATCGGGGGGGGCTGGAGCAATGAGCAGTTCTTC. The chain has TRBV10-3 and TRBJ2-1; perhaps TRBD2 as D (7 bases). V was trimmed by 8 bases and J by 6 bases, leaving 14 bases between them. Germline assignment: CDR1 ENHRY and CDR2 SYGVKD. CDR3 size: 13 residues.

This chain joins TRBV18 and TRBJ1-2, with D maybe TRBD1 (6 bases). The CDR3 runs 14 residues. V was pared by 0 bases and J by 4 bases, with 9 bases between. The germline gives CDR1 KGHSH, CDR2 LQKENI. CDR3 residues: CASSPPSRGYGYTF. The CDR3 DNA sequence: TGTGCCAGCTCACCACCGTCCAGGGGCTATGGCTACACCTTC.

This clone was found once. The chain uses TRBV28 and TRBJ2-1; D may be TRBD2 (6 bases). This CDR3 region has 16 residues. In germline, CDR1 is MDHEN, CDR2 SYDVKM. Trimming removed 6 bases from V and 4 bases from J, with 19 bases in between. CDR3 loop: CASSAILAFVYNEQFF. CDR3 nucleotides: TGTGCCAGCAGCGCTATACTAGCCTTTGTTTACAATGAGCAGTTCTTC.

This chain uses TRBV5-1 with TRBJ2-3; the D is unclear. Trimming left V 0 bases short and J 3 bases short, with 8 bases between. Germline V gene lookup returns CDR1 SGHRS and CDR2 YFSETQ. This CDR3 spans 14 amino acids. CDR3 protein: CASSLADNTDTQYF. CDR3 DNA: TGCGCCAGCAGCTTGGCAGATAATACAGATACGCAGTATTTT. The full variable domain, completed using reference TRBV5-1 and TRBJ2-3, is KAGVTQTPRYLIKTRGQQVTLSCSPISGHRSVSWYQQTPGQGLQFLFEYFSETQRNKGNFPGRFSGRQFSNSRSEMNVSTLELGDSALYLCASSLADNTDTQYFGPGTRLTVL.

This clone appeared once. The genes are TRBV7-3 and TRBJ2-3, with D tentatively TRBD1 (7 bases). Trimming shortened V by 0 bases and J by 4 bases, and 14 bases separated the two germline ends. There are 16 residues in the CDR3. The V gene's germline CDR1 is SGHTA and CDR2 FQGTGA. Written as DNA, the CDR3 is TGTGCCAGCAGCTTAACGGCAGGGGGGAATGCAGATACGCAGTATTTT. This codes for CASSLTAGGNADTQYF.

CDR3 sequence (DNA): TGTGCCAGTTCTTATACAGGGTTGAACACCGGGGAGCTGTTTTTT. This codes for CASSYTGLNTGELFF. The chain employs TRBV9 and TRBJ2-2; D is perhaps TRBD1 (6 bases). The CDR3 extends over 15 amino acids. CDR1 and CDR2 (germline): SGDLS, YYNGEE. Trimming removed 8 bases at V and 1 base at J, with 15 bases between.